The clone carrying this T cell receptor (beta chain) was seen repeatedly, ten times or more. The antigen remains undetermined. This sample is drawn from a study of metastatic and nonmetastatic thyroid tumors. Whole-study context: Malignant thyroid and benign thyroid patients provided blood and tumor or nodule tissue whose repertoires were compared.

Original methodology: It was from CDR3 differences across clinicopathological groups that a distant-metastasis classifier for papillary thyroid cancer was built. TCRdb reprocessed the PCR reads via MiXCR. The V and J calls shown here were made by TCRdb, not taken from the authors' results. The sample yields approximately 74,000 clones, 12% to 15% seen once. J lost 1 base, V lost 9 bases, and 9 bases had no gene match. Per germline, CDR1 MDHEN and CDR2 SYDVKM. The length of the CDR3 is 15 residues. There were no patients who had received any treatment before thyroid surgery. Study results and limitations: Within blood and tumor, benign nodules reportedly had significantly lower TCR beta diversity than malignant thyroid tumors did.

Material: blood. The V and J genes are TRBV28 and TRBJ1-1; 9 nucleotides align to TRBD1. The TCR comes from a male donor with papillary thyroid cancer or a benign thyroid nodule (not recorded which). Some clones in this sample may be carry-over from other donors' samples. The CDR3 DNA reads as TGTGCCAGTTCAACTCCGGGACAGGGGAACACTGAAGCTTTCTTT. Translated: CASSTPGQGNTEAFF.